This is a list of T cell receptor beta chains from one sample in a study of T cells in tuberculosis. Profiled with immunoSEQ multiplex PCR; TCRdb holds only in-frame clones, not every one. The sample gives 35,000 to 40,000 clones, approximately 94% of which show up once; around 10% is in the top ten. The sample comprised PBMCs. All receptors come from a donor aged 10-29 years with latent tuberculosis or without tuberculosis infection. Some clones in this sample may be carry-over from other donors' samples. Each CDR3 is given with its conserved first and last residue. D genes are given only for firm matches. Only some rows state a clone size, as once, few, many or a class for expanded clones.

clone_size | j_call | v_call | d_call | cdr3_nt | cdr3_aa
. | TRBJ1-2 | TRBV6-5 | TRBD1 | TGTGCCAGCAGACGGACAGGGGGCGATGGCTACACCTTC | CASRRTGGDGYTF
. | TRBJ1-6 | TRBV18 | . | TGTGCCAGCTCACCACAAACGGCTCTAGGGGACCTCCACTTT | CASSPQTALGDLHF
. | TRBJ1-6 | TRBV9 | TRBD1 | TGTGCCAGCAGCGCCGCGGGACAGGATAATTCACCCCTCCACTTT | CASSAAGQDNSPLHF
. | TRBJ2-7 | TRBV7-8 | TRBD1 | TGTGCCAGCAGCCCAGTGGGCAGGGGGTACGAGCAGTACTTC | CASSPVGRGYEQYF
. | TRBJ2-7 | TRBV4-1 | . | TGCGCCAGCAGCCTACCGACAAGCTCCTACGAGCAGTACTTC | CASSLPTSSYEQYF
few | TRBJ2-3 | TRBV6-4 | TRBD2 | TGTGCCAGCAGCCCCTCTAGCGGGGGGTCCACAGATACGCAGTATTTT | CASSPSSGGSTDTQYF
. | TRBJ2-7 | TRBV6-5 | TRBD1 | TGTGCCAGCAGTTTCGGACAGGGGGAGTTGTACGAGCAGTACTTC | CASSFGQGELYEQYF
. | TRBJ2-5 | TRBV4-2 | . | TGTGCCAGCAGCCCCGGACTCGCGTACCAAGAGACCCAGTACTTC | CASSPGLAYQETQYF
. | TRBJ2-2 | TRBV6-1 | TRBD2 | TGTGCCAGCCGACTAGCGGGGGTAGGGGAGCTGTTTTTT | CASRLAGVGELFF
. | TRBJ1-1 | TRBV19 | TRBD1 | TGTGCCAGTAGTCCGGGACAGGGGTACACTGAAGCTTTCTTT | CASSPGQGYTEAFF
. | TRBJ1-2 | TRBV2 | . | TGTGCCAGCAGTGAACGGACTTCTTATGGCTACACCTTC | CASSERTSYGYTF
. | TRBJ1-1 | TRBV4-1 | TRBD1 | TGCGCCAGCAGCCCGCGACAGGGGGCTTGGGGGACTGAAGCTTTCTTT | CASSPRQGAWGTEAFF
. | TRBJ1-1 | TRBV15 | TRBD1 | TGTGCCACCAGCTCCGCAGGGGGCACTGAAGCTTTCTTT | CATSSAGGTEAFF
. | TRBJ1-2 | TRBV14 | . | TGTGCCAGCAGCCTCGGGGGGGCTAACTATGGCTACACCTTC | CASSLGGANYGYTF
. | TRBJ1-2 | TRBV7-2 | TRBD1 | TGTGCCAGCAGCTGGGGACAGGACTATGGCTACACCTTC | CASSWGQDYGYTF
. | TRBJ2-2 | TRBV27 | TRBD1 | TGTGCCAGCAGTTTCGGGACAGGGGGCCCCGGGGAGCTGTTTTTT | CASSFGTGGPGELFF
once | TRBJ1-2 | TRBV5-1 | TRBD1 | TGCGCCAGCACCAAGGGACAGGGTGAGGCAACCTACACCTTC | CASTKGQGEATYTF
once | TRBJ2-7 | TRBV6-5 | TRBD2 | TGTGCCAGCAGGGGACTAGCGGGGGACTACGAGCAGTACTTC | CASRGLAGDYEQYF
once | TRBJ1-2 | TRBV2 | . | TGTGCCAGCAGTGAGGCTTCAGACTCCTATGGCTACACCTTC | CASSEASDSYGYTF
. | TRBJ1-6 | TRBV9 | . | TGTGCCAGCAGCCGCGGGCAGGGGTATAATTCACCCCTCCACTTT | CASSRGQGYNSPLHF
. | TRBJ1-2 | TRBV2 | . | TGTGCCAGCAGTATTCTTCCAGCGGCCTCTAACTATGGCTACACCTTC | CASSILPAASNYGYTF
. | TRBJ2-7 | TRBV7-2 | . | TGTGCCAGCAGCTTACGAGGCGAGCAGTACTTC | CASSLRGEQYF
. | TRBJ1-1 | TRBV15 | . | TGTGCCACCAGCCCCTCCCCGGCAGGGGCTATGTCTGAAGCTTTCTTT | CATSPSPAGAMSEAFF
. | TRBJ2-2 | TRBV30 | TRBD1 | TGTGCCTGGAGTTCAGGTCGACAGGGCACCGGGGAGCTGTTTTTT | CAWSSGRQGTGELFF
. | TRBJ1-1 | TRBV7-2 | . | TGTGCCAGCAGCTTCCGACAGGCCTCCAACACTGAAGCTTTCTTT | CASSFRQASNTEAFF